The clone carrying this T cell receptor (beta chain) was seen only once. These data belong to a study of CD8 T cells in Susac syndrome. From blood CD8+ and CD4+ T cells, TCR beta sequences were generated. CD8+ and CD4+ T cells were negatively isolated; TEMRA cells were FACS-enriched. RNA, at roughly 0.45 to 1 ug, was reverse transcribed with random hexamers. Across 54 Vbeta and 13 Jbeta, immunoSEQ multiplex PCR amplified TCR beta CDR3. TCRdb used MiXCR to reprocess the immunoSEQ multiplex PCR reads, holding one entry per CDR3 protein. In the table there are about 300,000 distinct CDR3 sequences, about 88% of which are singletons. Sequencing was carried out using CD8+ T cells from PBMCs. The source is a human donor with multiple sclerosis.

In nucleotides, the CDR3 is TGCAGCGTTCTTAGCGGGAGTTATGGCGGGGAGCTGTTTTTT. Residues: CSVLSGSYGGELFF. The V call is TRBV29-1, the J call TRBJ2-2; 9 nucleotides line up with TRBD2. From germline, CDR1 is SQVTM and CDR2 ANQGSEA. CDR3 length: 14 amino acids. V shed 5 bases, J shed 7 bases, and the junction held 8 bases outside the gene matches.